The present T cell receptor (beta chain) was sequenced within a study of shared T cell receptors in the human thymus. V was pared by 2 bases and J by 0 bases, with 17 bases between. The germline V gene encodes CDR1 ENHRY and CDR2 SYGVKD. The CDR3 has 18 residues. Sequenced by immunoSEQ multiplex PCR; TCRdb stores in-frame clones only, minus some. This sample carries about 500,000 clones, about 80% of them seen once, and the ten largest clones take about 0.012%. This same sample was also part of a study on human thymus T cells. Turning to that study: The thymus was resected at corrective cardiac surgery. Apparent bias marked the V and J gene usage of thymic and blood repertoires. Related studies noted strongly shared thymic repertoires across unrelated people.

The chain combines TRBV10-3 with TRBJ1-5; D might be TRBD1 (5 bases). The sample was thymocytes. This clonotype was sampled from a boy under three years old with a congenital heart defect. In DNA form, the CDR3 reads TGTGCCATCAGTGAGAATAGGGGCGGCCCCAATAGCAATCAGCCCCAGCATTTT. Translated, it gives CAISENRGGPNSNQPQHF.